This T cell receptor (beta chain) emerged from a study of blood T cell repertoires in COVID-19. At the level of the study: Nucleic acid was either cDNA or gDNA, and it came from T cells, B-cell-depleted T cells, or PBMCs.

Per the original methods: From reference gene primer amplification, estimates of nucleated cell counts were derived. This table comes from immunoSEQ multiplex PCR, and its TCRdb copy is limited to in-frame clones, with some not included. V and J calls and clone size are those listed in that table; D and trimming were worked out from the DNA. In the table there are roughly 70,000 clones, around 93% of which are singletons. Sample: peripheral blood. This sequence was found in a woman aged 55-69 years with active COVID-19.

The chain's CDR3 is CASSLVGVGEQYF. Here the CDR3 DNA reads TGTGCCAGCAGCTTAGTCGGGGTAGGCGAGCAGTACTTC. The J gene is TRBJ2-7, the V gene TRBV7-9; possibly TRBD2 for D (5 bases). This CDR3 comprises 13 residues. Trimming left V 1 base short and J 6 bases short, with 10 bases between. The germline V gene encodes CDR1 SEHNR and CDR2 FQNEAQ (reference sequence). Filled out from reference TRBV7-9 and TRBJ2-7, the complete variable domain reads DTGVSQNPRHKITKRGQNVTFRCDPISEHNRLYWYRQTLGQGPEFLTYFQNEAQLEKSRLLSDRFSAERPKGSFSTLEIQRTEQGDSAMYLCASSLVGVGEQYFGPGTRLTVT.